This T cell receptor beta chain was captured in a study of OX40 agonist ivuxolimab in advanced cancers. The overall study: Therapy given before enrollment (anti-PD-1, anti-PD-L1 or anti-CTLA-4) was allowed, and around 44% had some. General study findings and limits: The mean number of expanded clones was higher in CD8+ T cells than in CD4+.

V shed 2 bases and J shed 5 bases, with 13 bases lying between them. The germline CDR1 and CDR2 sequences are SGHVS and FQNEAQ. The CDR3 length is 14 residues. Remarks on this clone: What it binds is unknown.

Researchers took blood at baseline, on cycle 4 day 1, and on cycle 7 day 1. The repertoire was sequenced with immunoSEQ multiplex PCR; TCRdb's copy has only in-frame clones and lacks some. The sample consists of 90,000 to 100,000 clones, about 85% of them appearing once. The source material was CD4+ or CD8+ T cells sorted from blood, sampled in a trial of the OX40 agonist ivuxolimab. The sequence was obtained from an adult with an advanced solid tumor such as melanoma, head and neck, liver or kidney cancer. The rearrangement uses TRBV7-8 and TRBJ2-7; no clear D. The CDR3: CASSLSAYFNEQYF. The CDR3 DNA reads as TGTGCCAGCAGCTTATCCGCCTATTTTAACGAGCAGTACTTC.